The clone carrying this T cell receptor beta chain was observed once. The data derive from a study of OX40 agonist ivuxolimab in advanced cancers. The wider study: Partial responses, seen in three patients, involved one hepatocellular carcinoma and two cutaneous melanomas.

Data came from immunoSEQ multiplex PCR; TCRdb stores just in-frame clones and leaves some out. The table has roughly 48,000 clones, over 85% seen once. V lost 2 bases, J lost 5 bases, and 13 bases lay in between. The length of the CDR3 is 15 residues. Germline V gene lookup returns CDR1 SGHRS and CDR2 YFSETQ. The chain carries TRBV5-1 and TRBJ2-2; maybe TRBD1 (6 bases). The source of this sequence is an adult with an advanced solid tumor such as melanoma, head and neck, liver or kidney cancer. Sample: CD4+ or CD8+ T cells sorted from blood, taken in a trial of the OX40 agonist ivuxolimab. In DNA, the CDR3 is TGCGCCAGCAGCTTCGGACAGAGGGGGACCGGGGAGCTGTTTTTT. This codes for CASSFGQRGTGELFF.